These T cell receptor beta chains were read from a single sample in a study of shared clonotypes between healthy human individuals. Repertoires were generated with immunoSEQ multiplex PCR, while TCRdb's copy carries only in-frame clones and drops some. The table records about 600,000 clones, 95% to 98% of them present only once. The material sequenced was naive CD8+ T cells sorted from blood. Receptor source: a man aged 25 to 40 in good health. The CDR3 runs from the conserved cysteine through the conserved F or W. A D gene is named only where the DNA matches it firmly.

>TRBD1|TRBV15|TRBJ2-7
TGTGCCACAGGCCGGGACAGGCCCCCCTCCTACGAGCAGTACTTC
CATGRDRPPSYEQYF
>NA|TRBV6-1|TRBJ1-1
TGTGCCAGCAGTGATAGAGGCAGGCCGAACACTGAAGCTTTCTTT
CASSDRGRPNTEAFF
>TRBD1|TRBV7-9|TRBJ2-7
TGTGCCAGCAGCTCACGCCGGGACAGCTACGAGCAGTACTTC
CASSSRRDSYEQYF
>NA|TRBV7-6|TRBJ2-5
TGTGCCAGCAGCTTCGATGTGGAGGGGGAAGAGGAGACCCAGTACTTC
CASSFDVEGEEETQYF
>NA|TRBV27|TRBJ2-7
TGTGCCAGCAGTTTCGAGAGCCCCAGGTACTACGAGCAGTACTTC
CASSFESPRYYEQYF
>TRBD1|TRBV7-9|TRBJ1-1
TGTGCCAGCAGCTTAGGGACAGGGGTCGAAGCTTTCTTT
CASSLGTGVEAFF
>NA|TRBV29-1|TRBJ2-1
TGCAGCGTTGAGGCTGCCAACAATGAGCAGTTCTTC
CSVEAANNEQFF
>TRBD2|TRBV5-1|TRBJ2-1
TGCGCCAGCAGCTCGGGACTAGCGGGAGTTATGTACAATGAGCAGTTCTTC
CASSSGLAGVMYNEQFF
>TRBD1|TRBV29-1|TRBJ1-2
TGCAGCGTTATAGAGGCAGGGGGCTATGGCTACACCTTC
CSVIEAGGYGYTF
>NA|TRBV6-5|TRBJ2-1
TGTGCCAGCAGTTACGAGCAGGGACTCTACTCGAATGAGCAGTTCTTC
CASSYEQGLYSNEQFF
>NA|TRBV18|TRBJ1-1
TGTGCCAGCTCCTGGGGCACTGAAGCTTTCTTT
CASSWGTEAFF
>NA|TRBV5-4|TRBJ1-1
TGTGCCAGCAGCTTGGGGGGAGTGGATACTGAAGCTTTCTTT
CASSLGGVDTEAFF